The present T cell receptor (beta chain) was sequenced within a study of shared clonotypes between healthy human individuals. Sequenced by immunoSEQ multiplex PCR; TCRdb stores in-frame clones only, minus some. This sample yields fewer than 2.5 million clones, of which roughly 93% are seen a single time; approximately 0.36% belongs to the top ten. This clonotype was obtained from a man aged 18 to 30 in good health. Some clones in this sample may be carry-over from other donors' samples. The sample consisted of naive CD4+ T cells from PBMCs. Sample subset: CD45RA+ positively selected.

The CDR3 sequence is CASSPLGRMNYGYTF. As DNA, the CDR3 is TGTGCCAGCAGTCCACTGGGACGAATGAACTATGGCTACACCTTC. The rearrangement uses TRBV28 and TRBJ1-2; tentative D call: TRBD1 (5 bases). Germline CDR1 and CDR2: MDHEN and SYDVKM. The V and J ends lost 5 bases and 2 bases respectively, with 15 bases between them. There are 15 residues in the CDR3.